This T cell receptor beta chain was sequenced for a study of cytomegalovirus exposure and HLA in healthy donors. General observations from the study: TCR association rates varied by HLA locus in a later analysis, with DRB1 highest and HLA-C lowest.

The germline gives CDR1 MDHEN, CDR2 SYDVKM. This CDR3 spans 14 amino acids. The V and J ends lost 3 bases and 6 bases respectively, with 11 bases between them. This PCR relied on a set of 60 Vbeta primers and 13 Jbeta primers. This table comes from immunoSEQ multiplex PCR, and its TCRdb copy is limited to in-frame clones, with some not included. Of about 160,000 clones in the sample, just under 80% are singletons; the top ten hold about 1.3%. A note on this clone: The antigen is unknown.

The gene calls are TRBV28 and TRBJ2-2; a possible D gene is TRBD2 (5 bases). Material for sequencing was PBMCs. The TCR comes from a woman aged 50 to 60 in good health and CMV-seronegative. DNA of the CDR3: TGTGCCAGCAGTTTGAGGGAGATCTCCGGGGAGCTGTTTTTT. It translates to CASSLREISGELFF. The whole variable domain, remainder taken from reference TRBV28 and TRBJ2-2, is DVKVTQSSRYLVKRTGEKVFLECVQDMDHENMFWYRQDPGLGLRLIYFSYDVKMKEKGDIPEGYSVSREKKERFSLILESASTNQTSMYLCASSLREISGELFFGEGSRLTVL.